This is a list of T cell receptor beta chains from one sample in a study of neurological immune-mediated disorders. TCRdb redid the calling of the 5' RACE reads with MiXCR, one entry per CDR3 protein. The table shows about 48,000 distinct CDR3 sequences, with around 25% occurring only once. Sequencing was performed on PBMCs. The source of these receptors is a woman between 70 and 85 years old in good health. The CDR3 runs from the conserved cysteine through the conserved F or W.

TRBV5-1	TRBJ1-1	CASSLGRGHTEAFF
TRBV7-2	TRBJ1-2	CASSGLGTYYGYTF
TRBV18	TRBJ2-1	CASSPLGGYEQFF
TRBV7-8	TRBJ2-7	CASSLAAGGYEQYF
TRBV7-3	TRBJ2-2	CASSRTSGNTGELFF
TRBV11-2	TRBJ2-7	CASSSTRHTYEQYF
TRBV29-1	TRBJ2-7	CSAAGTSGGIEQYF
TRBV5-1	TRBJ2-1	CASRGSGYYNEQFF
TRBV4-3	TRBJ1-6	CASSPQGSSYNSPLHF
TRBV5-1	TRBJ1-1	CASSLDGGHTEAFF
TRBV5-1	TRBJ1-1	CASSPGTGGWRVNTEAFF
TRBV24-1	TRBJ1-4	CATSDPTGMDEKLFF
TRBV18	TRBJ2-5	CASSPAGGETQYF
TRBV7-2	TRBJ2-2	CASSLGRGVRTGELFF
TRBV2	TRBJ1-1	CASSKGTGVYVAEAFF
TRBV29-1	TRBJ2-1	CSVGRSATYNEQFF
TRBV2	TRBJ1-5	CASSPDGHSNQPQHF
TRBV27	TRBJ2-3	CASRLAVTSTDTQYF
TRBV5-1	TRBJ1-2	CASSSGDWLSGYTF
TRBV18	TRBJ1-4	CASSPKQVATNEKLFF
TRBV10-2	TRBJ2-2	CASSESGSSSNTGELFF